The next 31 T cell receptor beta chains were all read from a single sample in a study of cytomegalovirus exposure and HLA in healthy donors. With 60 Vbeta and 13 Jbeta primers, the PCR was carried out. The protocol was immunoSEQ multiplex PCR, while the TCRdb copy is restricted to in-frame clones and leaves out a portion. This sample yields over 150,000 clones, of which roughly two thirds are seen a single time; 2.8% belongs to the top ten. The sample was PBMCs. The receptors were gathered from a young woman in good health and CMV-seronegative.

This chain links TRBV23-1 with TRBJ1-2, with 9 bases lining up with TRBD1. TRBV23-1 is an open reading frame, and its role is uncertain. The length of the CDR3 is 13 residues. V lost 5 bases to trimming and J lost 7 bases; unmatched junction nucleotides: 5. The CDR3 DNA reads TGCGCCAGCAGTGGGACAGGGTCGGGTGGCTACACCTTC. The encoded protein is CASSGTGSGGYTF.

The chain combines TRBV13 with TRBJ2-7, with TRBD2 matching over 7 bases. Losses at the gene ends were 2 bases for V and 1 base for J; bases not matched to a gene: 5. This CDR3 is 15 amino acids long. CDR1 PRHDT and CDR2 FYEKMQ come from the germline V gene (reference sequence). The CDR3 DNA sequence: TGTGCCAGCAGCTTAAGACGCGGGGGATCCTACGAGCAGTACTTC. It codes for CASSLRRGGSYEQYF. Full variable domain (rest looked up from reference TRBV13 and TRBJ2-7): AAGVIQSPRHLIKEKRETATLKCYPIPRHDTVYWYQQGPGQDPQFLISFYEKMQSDKGSIPDRFSAQQFSDYHSELNMSSLELGDSALYFCASSLRRGGSYEQYFGPGTRLTVT.

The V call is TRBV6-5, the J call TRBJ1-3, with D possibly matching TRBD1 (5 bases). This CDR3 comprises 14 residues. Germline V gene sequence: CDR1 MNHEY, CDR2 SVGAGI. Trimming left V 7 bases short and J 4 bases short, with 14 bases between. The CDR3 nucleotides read TGTGCCAGCATCCTAGGGGTTACGGGAAACACCATATATTTT. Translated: CASILGVTGNTIYF.

The CDR3 reads CSVDPWTGRSEQYF. The CDR3 DNA sequence: TGCAGCGTTGACCCCTGGACAGGGCGTAGCGAGCAGTACTTC. V gene TRBV29-1 combines with J gene TRBJ2-5; 8 bases map to TRBD1. The J call is in doubt because the DNA end fits TRBJ2-7 better. CDR1 and CDR2 (germline): SQVTM, ANQGSEA. The CDR3 is 14 residues long.

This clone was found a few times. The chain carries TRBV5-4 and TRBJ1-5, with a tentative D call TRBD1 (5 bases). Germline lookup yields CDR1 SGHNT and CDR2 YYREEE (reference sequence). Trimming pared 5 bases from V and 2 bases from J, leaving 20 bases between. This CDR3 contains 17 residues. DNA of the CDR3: TGTGCCAGCAGGCCTAGAGGGGCGACTAGGGGCAATCAGCCCCAGCATTTT. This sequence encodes CASRPRGATRGNQPQHF.

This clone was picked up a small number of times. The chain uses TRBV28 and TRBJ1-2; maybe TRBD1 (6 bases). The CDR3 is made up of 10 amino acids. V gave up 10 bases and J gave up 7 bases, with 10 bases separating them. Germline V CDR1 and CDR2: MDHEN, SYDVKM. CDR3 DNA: TGTGCCACCTACAGGGTTGGCTACACCTTC. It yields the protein CATYRVGYTF.

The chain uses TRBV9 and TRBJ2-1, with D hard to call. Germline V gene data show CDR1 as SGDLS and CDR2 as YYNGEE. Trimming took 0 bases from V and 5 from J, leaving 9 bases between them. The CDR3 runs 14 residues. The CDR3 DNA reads TGTGCCAGCAGCGTAGTAGGTAGCAACAATGAGCAGTTCTTC. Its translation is CASSVVGSNNEQFF.

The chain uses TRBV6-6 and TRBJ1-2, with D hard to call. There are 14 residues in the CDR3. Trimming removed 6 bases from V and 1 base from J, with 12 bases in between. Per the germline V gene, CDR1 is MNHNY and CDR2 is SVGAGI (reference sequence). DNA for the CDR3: TGTGCCAGCAGCTACCTAGGTAATAACTATGGCTACACCTTC. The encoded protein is CASSYLGNNYGYTF.

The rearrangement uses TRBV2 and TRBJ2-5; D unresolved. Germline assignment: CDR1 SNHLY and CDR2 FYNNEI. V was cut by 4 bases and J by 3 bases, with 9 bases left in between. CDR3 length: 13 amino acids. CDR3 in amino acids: CASSAALEETQYF. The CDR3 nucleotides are TGTGCCAGCAGTGCCGCCCTAGAAGAGACCCAGTACTTC. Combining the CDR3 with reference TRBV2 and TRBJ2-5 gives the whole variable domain EPEVTQTPSHQVTQMGQEVILRCVPISNHLYFYWYRQILGQKVEFLVSFYNNEISEKSEIFDDQFSVERPDGSNFTLKIRSTKLEDSAMYFCASSAALEETQYFGPGTRLLVL.

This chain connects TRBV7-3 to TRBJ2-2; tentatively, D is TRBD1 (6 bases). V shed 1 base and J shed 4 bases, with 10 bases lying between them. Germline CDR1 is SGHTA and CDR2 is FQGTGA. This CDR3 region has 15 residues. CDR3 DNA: TGTGCCAGCAGCTTAAAACAGGGTAGCACCGGGGAGCTGTTTTTT. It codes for CASSLKQGSTGELFF.

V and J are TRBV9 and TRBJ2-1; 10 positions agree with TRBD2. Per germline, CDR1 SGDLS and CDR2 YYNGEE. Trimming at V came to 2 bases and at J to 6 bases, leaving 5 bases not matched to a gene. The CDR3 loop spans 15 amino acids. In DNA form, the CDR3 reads TGTGCCAGCAGCGTTCTAGCGGGAGCCTCCAATGAGCAGTTCTTC. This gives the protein CASSVLAGASNEQFF. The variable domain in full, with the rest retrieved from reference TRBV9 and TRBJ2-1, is DSGVTQTPKHLITATGQRVTLRCSPRSGDLSVYWYQQSLDQGLQFLIQYYNGEERAKGNILERFSAQQFPDLHSELNLSSLELGDSALYFCASSVLAGASNEQFFGPGTRLTVL.

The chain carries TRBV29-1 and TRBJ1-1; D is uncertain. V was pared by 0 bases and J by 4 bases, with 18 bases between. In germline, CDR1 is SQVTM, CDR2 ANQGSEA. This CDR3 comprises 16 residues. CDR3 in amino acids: CSVEEWSILMGTEAFF. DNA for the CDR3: TGCAGCGTTGAAGAGTGGAGCATCTTGATGGGCACTGAAGCTTTCTTT.

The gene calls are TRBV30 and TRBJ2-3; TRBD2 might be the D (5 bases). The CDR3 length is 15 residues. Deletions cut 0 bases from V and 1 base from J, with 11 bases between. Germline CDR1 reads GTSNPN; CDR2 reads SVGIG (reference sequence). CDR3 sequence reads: CAWSVSGIGTDTQYF. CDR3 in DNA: TGTGCCTGGAGTGTATCCGGGATCGGCACAGATACGCAGTATTTT. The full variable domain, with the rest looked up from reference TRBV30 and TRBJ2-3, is SQTIHQWPATLVQPVGSPLSLECTVEGTSNPNLYWYRQAAGRGLQLLFYSVGIGQISSEVPQNLSASRPQDRQFILSSKKLLLSDSGFYLCAWSVSGIGTDTQYFGPGTRLTVL.

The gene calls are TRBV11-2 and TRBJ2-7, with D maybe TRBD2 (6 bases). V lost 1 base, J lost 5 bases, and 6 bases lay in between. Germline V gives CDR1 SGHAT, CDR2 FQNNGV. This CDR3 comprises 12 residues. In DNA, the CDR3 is TGTGCCAGCAGCTTAGCGGGGGACGAGCAGTACTTC. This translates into CASSLAGDEQYF.

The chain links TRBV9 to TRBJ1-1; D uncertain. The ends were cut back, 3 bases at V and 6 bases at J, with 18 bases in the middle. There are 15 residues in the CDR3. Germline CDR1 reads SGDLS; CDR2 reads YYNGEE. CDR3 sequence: CASSAWLQETAEAFF. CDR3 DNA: TGTGCCAGCAGCGCCTGGTTGCAGGAAACAGCTGAAGCTTTCTTT.

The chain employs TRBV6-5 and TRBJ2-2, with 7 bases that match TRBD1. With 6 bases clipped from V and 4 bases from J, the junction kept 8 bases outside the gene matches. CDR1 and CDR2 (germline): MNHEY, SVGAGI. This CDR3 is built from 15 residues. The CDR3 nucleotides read TGTGCCAGCAGCCGGCCGGGACAGAGCACCGGGGAGCTGTTTTTT. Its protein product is CASSRPGQSTGELFF.

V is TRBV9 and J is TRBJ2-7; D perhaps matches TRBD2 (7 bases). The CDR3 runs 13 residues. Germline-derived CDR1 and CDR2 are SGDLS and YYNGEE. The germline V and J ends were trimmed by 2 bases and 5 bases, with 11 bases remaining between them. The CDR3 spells CASSVGGLDEQYF. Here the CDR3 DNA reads TGTGCCAGCAGCGTCGGGGGGCTCGACGAGCAGTACTTC.

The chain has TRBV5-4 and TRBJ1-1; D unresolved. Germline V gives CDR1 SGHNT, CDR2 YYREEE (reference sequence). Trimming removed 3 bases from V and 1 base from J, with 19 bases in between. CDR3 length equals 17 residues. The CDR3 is CASSSGSTSTSNTEAFF. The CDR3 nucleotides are TGTGCCAGCAGCTCGGGAAGCACAAGCACTTCGAACACTGAAGCTTTCTTT. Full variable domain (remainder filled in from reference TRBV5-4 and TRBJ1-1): ETGVTQSPTHLIKTRGQQVTLRCSSQSGHNTVSWYQQALGQGPQFIFQYYREEENGRGNFPPRFSGLQFPNYSSELNVNALELDDSALYLCASSSGSTSTSNTEAFFGQGTRLTVV.

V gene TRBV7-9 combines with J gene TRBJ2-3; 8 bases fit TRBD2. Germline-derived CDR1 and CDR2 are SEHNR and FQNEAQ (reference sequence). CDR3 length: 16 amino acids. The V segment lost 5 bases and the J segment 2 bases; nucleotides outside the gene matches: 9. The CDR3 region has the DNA TGTGCCAGCAGCCCTCTAACTAGCGGAGACACAGATACGCAGTATTTT. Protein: CASSPLTSGDTDTQYF.

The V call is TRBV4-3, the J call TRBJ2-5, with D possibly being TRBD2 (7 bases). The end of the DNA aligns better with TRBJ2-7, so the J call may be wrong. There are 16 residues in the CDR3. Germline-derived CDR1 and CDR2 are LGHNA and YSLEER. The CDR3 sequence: CASSQVRGREFYEQYF. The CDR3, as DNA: TGCGCCAGCAGCCAAGTCCGGGGGCGGGAGTTCTACGAGCAGTACTTC.

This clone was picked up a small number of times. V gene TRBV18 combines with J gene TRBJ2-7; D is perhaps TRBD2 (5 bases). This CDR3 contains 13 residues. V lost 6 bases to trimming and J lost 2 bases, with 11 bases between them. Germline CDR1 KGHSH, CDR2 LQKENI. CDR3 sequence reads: CASSPGLTYEQYF. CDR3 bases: TGTGCCAGCTCCCCCGGACTTACCTACGAGCAGTACTTC.

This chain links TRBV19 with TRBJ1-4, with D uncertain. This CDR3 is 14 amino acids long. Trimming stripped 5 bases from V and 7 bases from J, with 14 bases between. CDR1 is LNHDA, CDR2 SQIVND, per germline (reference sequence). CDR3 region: CASSGQVGVEKLFF. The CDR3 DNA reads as TGTGCCAGTAGTGGGCAGGTCGGGGTTGAAAAACTGTTTTTT.

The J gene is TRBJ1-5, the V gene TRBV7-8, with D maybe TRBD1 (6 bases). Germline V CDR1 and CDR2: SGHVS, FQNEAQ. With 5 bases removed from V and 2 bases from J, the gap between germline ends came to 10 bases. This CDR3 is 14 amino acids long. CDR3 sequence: CASSPGQGNQPQHF. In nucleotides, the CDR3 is TGTGCCAGCAGCCCGGGACAAGGCAATCAGCCCCAGCATTTT.

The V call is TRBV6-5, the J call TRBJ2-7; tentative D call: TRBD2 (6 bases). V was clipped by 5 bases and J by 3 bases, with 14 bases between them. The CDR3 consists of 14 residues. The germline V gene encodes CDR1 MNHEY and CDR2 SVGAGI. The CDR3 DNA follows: TGTGCCAGCAGTGAAGGAGGAGGGAGCTACGAGCAGTACTTC. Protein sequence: CASSEGGGSYEQYF.

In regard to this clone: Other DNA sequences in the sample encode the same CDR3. As DNA, the CDR3 is TGTGCCAGCAGGCAGACAGGGGGGAACTATGGCTACACCTTC. This encodes CASRQTGGNYGYTF. The rearrangement uses TRBV6-6 and TRBJ1-2; 9 bases line up with TRBD1. Germline CDR1 and CDR2: MNHNY and SVGAGI (reference sequence). The V segment lost 6 bases and the J segment 2 bases; nucleotides outside the gene matches: 4. There are 14 residues in the CDR3.

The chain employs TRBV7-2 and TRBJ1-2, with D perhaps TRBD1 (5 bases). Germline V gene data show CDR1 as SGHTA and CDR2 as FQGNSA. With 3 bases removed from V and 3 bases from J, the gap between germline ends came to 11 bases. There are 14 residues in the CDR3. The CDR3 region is CASSLDWGDYGYTF. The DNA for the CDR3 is TGTGCCAGCAGCTTGGATTGGGGGGACTATGGCTACACCTTC.

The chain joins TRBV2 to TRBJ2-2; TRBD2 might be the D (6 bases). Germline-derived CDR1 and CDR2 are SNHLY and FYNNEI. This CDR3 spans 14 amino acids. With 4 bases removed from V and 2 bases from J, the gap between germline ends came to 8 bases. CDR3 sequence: CASSGSGNTGELFF. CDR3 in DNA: TGTGCCAGCAGTGGTAGCGGTAACACCGGGGAGCTGTTTTTT.

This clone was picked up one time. The CDR3 sequence: CASSGTELGELFF. The DNA of the CDR3 is TGTGCCAGCAGTGGAACAGAACTCGGGGAGCTGTTTTTT. The V call is TRBV28, the J call TRBJ2-2; unclear D gene. This CDR3 spans 13 amino acids. The germline V gene has CDR1 MDHEN and CDR2 SYDVKM. Trimming took off 5 bases at V and 7 bases at J, with 11 bases between the two ends.

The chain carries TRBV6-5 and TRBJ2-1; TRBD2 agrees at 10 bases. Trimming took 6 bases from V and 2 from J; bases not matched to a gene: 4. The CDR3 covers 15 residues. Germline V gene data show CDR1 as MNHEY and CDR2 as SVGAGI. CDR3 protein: CASSRAGGAYNEQFF. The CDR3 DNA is TGTGCCAGCAGCCGAGCGGGAGGGGCCTACAATGAGCAGTTCTTC.

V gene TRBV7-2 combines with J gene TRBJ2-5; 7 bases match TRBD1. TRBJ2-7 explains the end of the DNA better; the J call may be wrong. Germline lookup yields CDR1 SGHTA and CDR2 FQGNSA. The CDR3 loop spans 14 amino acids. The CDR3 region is CASSPRTGEYEQYF. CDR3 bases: TGTGCCAGCAGCCCTAGGACAGGAGAGTACGAGCAGTACTTC.

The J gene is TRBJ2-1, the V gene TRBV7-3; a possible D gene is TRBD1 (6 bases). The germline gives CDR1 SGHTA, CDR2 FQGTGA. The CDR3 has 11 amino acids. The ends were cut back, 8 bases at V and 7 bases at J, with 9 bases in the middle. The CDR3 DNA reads TGTGCCAGCGGCCAGGGGAATGAGCAGTTCTTC. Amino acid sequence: CASGQGNEQFF.